The rows below give T cell receptor beta chains drawn from one sample of a study of naive and memory T cell subsets. Each CDR3 protein is one row after TCRdb ran MiXCR on the UMI-ligation and nested PCR reads. The repertoire has about 150,000 distinct CDR3 sequences, about 20% of them found once; the top ten carry approximately 0.1%. The sequenced sample consisted of naive CD4+ T cells from blood. All receptors derive from a human donor in good health. Both conserved end residues are part of each CDR3. D genes are given only for firm matches. Size is omitted from some rows. Given values are once, few, many or a class for expanded clones.

j_call | d_call | clone_size | v_call | cdr3_aa | cdr3_nt
TRBJ2-1 | - | - | TRBV12-3/TRBV12-4 | CASSLPASPNEQFF | TGTGCCAGCAGCCTACCGGCTAGTCCCAATGAGCAGTTCTTC
TRBJ2-7 | - | - | TRBV28 | CASSFMYEQYF | TGTGCCAGCAGTTTCATGTACGAGCAGTACTTC
TRBJ2-5 | - | many | TRBV18 | CASSPQANQETQYF | TGTGCCAGCTCACCACAGGCGAACCAAGAGACCCAGTACTTC
TRBJ1-2 | - | few | TRBV20-1 | CSATGTDYGYTF | TGCAGTGCTACGGGGACGGACTATGGCTACACCTTC
TRBJ2-3 | TRBD2 | many | TRBV6-6 | CASTQGLAGPTDTQYF | TGTGCCAGCACCCAAGGACTAGCGGGTCCAACAGATACGCAGTATTTT
TRBJ2-3 | - | - | TRBV19 | CASSPGSTPDTQYF | TGTGCCAGTAGCCCCGGGAGTACCCCTGATACGCAGTATTTT
TRBJ2-3 | TRBD1 | - | TRBV29-1 | CSVAGQGSADTQYF | TGCAGCGTTGCCGGACAGGGATCTGCAGATACGCAGTATTTT
TRBJ1-5 | TRBD1 | many | TRBV18 | CASSPTLSRQGTGQPQHF | TGTGCCAGCTCACCGACCTTATCGAGACAGGGCACGGGTCAGCCCCAGCATTTT
TRBJ2-7 | - | few | TRBV6-6 | CASSQTPEGSQYF | TGTGCCAGCAGTCAGACCCCTGAGGGGAGTCAGTACTTC
TRBJ2-2 | - | many | TRBV11-2 | CASSLSNTGELFF | TGTGCCAGCAGCCTCTCGAACACCGGGGAGCTGTTTTTT
TRBJ2-1 | - | few | TRBV24-1 | CATSDERGGVRLEQFF | TGTGCCACCAGTGATGAACGTGGAGGGGTCCGTCTTGAGCAGTTCTTC
TRBJ2-1 | TRBD2 | - | TRBV6-5 | CASSSSGGTYNEQFF | TGTGCCAGCAGTTCTAGCGGGGGCACCTACAATGAGCAGTTCTTC
TRBJ2-7 | TRBD1 | - | TRBV15 | CATSRVAGTGGGEQYF | TGTGCCACCAGCAGAGTAGCCGGGACAGGGGGCGGCGAGCAGTACTTC
TRBJ1-6 | TRBD1 | - | TRBV7-9 | CASSPGTGVSPLHF | TGTGCCAGCAGCCCCGGGACAGGGGTTTCACCCCTCCACTTT
TRBJ2-7 | TRBD1 | few | TRBV29-1 | CSAAGGQEIYEQYF | TGCAGCGCCGCAGGGGGACAGGAGATCTACGAGCAGTACTTC
TRBJ2-1 | TRBD1 | few | TRBV4-3 | CASSQEQIRGPGQGYEQFF | TGCGCCAGCAGCCAAGAACAGATACGAGGCCCGGGACAGGGCTATGAGCAGTTCTTC
TRBJ2-1 | TRBD1 | few | TRBV24-1 | CATSDNRDRPLPSSYNEQFF | TGTGCCACCAGTGACAACCGGGACAGGCCGCTCCCGAGCTCCTACAATGAGCAGTTCTTC
TRBJ1-1 | - | - | TRBV30 | CAWTNNARSTTEAFF | TGTGCCTGGACTAATAACGCCAGGTCGACCACTGAAGCTTTCTTT
TRBJ2-2 | TRBD1 | few | TRBV5-1 | CASRSRTGNTGELFF | TGCGCCAGCAGGAGTCGGACAGGGAACACCGGGGAGCTGTTTTTT
TRBJ1-5 | TRBD1 | few | TRBV6-1 | CASSETGVGQPQHF | TGTGCCAGCAGTGAGACAGGGGTAGGACAGCCCCAGCATTTT
TRBJ2-7 | - | few | TRBV12-3/TRBV12-4 | CASSLARATAYEQYF | TGTGCCAGCAGTTTAGCGCGGGCTACCGCCTACGAGCAGTACTTC
TRBJ2-7 | - | few | TRBV20-1 | CSARKGQNYEQYF | TGCAGTGCTAGAAAGGGACAAAACTACGAGCAGTACTTC
TRBJ2-1 | TRBD2 | few | TRBV7-8 | CASRRTSAYNEQFF | TGTGCCAGCCGAAGGACTAGCGCTTACAATGAGCAGTTCTTC
TRBJ2-2 | - | few | TRBV10-3 | CAIRGGLLNTGELFF | TGTGCCATCAGAGGGGGACTTCTGAACACCGGGGAGCTGTTTTTT
TRBJ2-5 | - | - | TRBV12-3/TRBV12-4 | CASSPLQETQYF | TGTGCCAGCAGCCCACTCCAAGAGACCCAGTACTTC